Described below is a single T cell receptor beta chain sequence and its context. CDR1 is ENHRY and CDR2 is SYGVKD in the germline V gene. Trimming shortened V by 7 bases and J by 13 bases, and 20 bases separated the two germline ends. The CDR3 spans 13 residues. The entry originates in a study of blood T cells in healthy people across ages. For the second PCR, which ran for roughly 7 to 11 cycles, a sample-barcoded 5' primer and a J-beta primer mix were used. TCRdb re-derived calls from the 5' RACE reads in MiXCR, one entry per CDR3 protein. The sample yields 1.5 million to 2 million distinct CDR3 sequences, 28% seen once.

Sequences were obtained from blood. J is TRBJ2-4 and V is TRBV10-3, with TRBD2 as a possible D gene (6 bases). This TCR derives from a woman aged 25 to 45 in good health. The CDR3 DNA reads TGTGCCATCACGGCTAGCGCGTACAATGAGCAGTACTTC. This encodes CAITASAYNEQYF.